The rows below give T cell receptor beta chains drawn from one sample of a study of regulatory T cells in long-lasting Graves disease. In TCRdb, the multiplex PCR reads were re-called with MiXCR into one record per CDR3 protein. The data show around 500,000 distinct CDR3 sequences, with less than 15% seen just once and 10% held by the top ten. This same sample was also taken into another study, of T cells in Graves' hyperthyroidism and ophthalmopathy.

Here the sequenced sample was peripheral blood mononuclear cells (PBMCs), taken at new diagnosis, from a patient treated with antithyroid drugs. These receptors came from a man aged 25 to 40 with Graves disease. Both conserved end residues are trimmed from each CDR3. Each record gives: clone size, V gene, CDR3 protein. The size field is filled for only some rows; it gives once, few, many or a size class.

many TRBV28 ASSFAQGSVNEQF
few TRBV20-1 SASRTSRSEQF
- TRBV2 ASSGHRENIQY
few TRBV6-1 ASRPRLDGEQY
many TRBV10-3 AINENSGKETQY
once TRBV20-1 SANRGRNEQF
- TRBV27 ASSRWAGGRYTQY
- TRBV6-1 ASRRASGRADIQY
many TRBV29-1 SVEDIASRGDTQY
many TRBV20-1 SARGRGTGLYEQY
many TRBV27 ASRPFGGGSFTDTQY
many TRBV18 ASSPSGSTETQY
- TRBV5-4 ASSLPGTSGSTGELF
many TRBV27 ASSSLHREGYGYT
many TRBV12-3/TRBV12-4 ASSPRAGNTEAF
- TRBV29-1 SAAEGPQGTQY
- TRBV6-1 ASSESSSDGPQH
many TRBV11-2 ASSLDGGNMDTQY
many TRBV7-2 ASRSTWRTDTQY
many TRBV12-3/TRBV12-4 ASSSIQGVTEAF
- TRBV3-1 ASSHPPERGEQF
- TRBV19 ASSLIRAGGINEQY
many TRBV29-1 SVRLGRDHSPLH
many TRBV18 ASSAGTGAYNEQF
many TRBV30 AWSVGGGAGQPQH
many TRBV2 ASSGRTEWNYGYT
many TRBV2 ASSDQGWYENEQF
many TRBV10-3 AISESTWDTEAF
many TRBV20-1 SARPALAGVYEQY
many TRBV12-3/TRBV12-4 ASSPSGTSVGTQY
many TRBV28 ASSSGSYQPQH
- TRBV7-2 ASSSKDTYGYT
few TRBV20-1 SASIVAGGYAYEQY
many TRBV20-1 SARGTSGNLDTQY
few TRBV3-1 ASSQDWGDASGVTDTQY
- TRBV6-1 ASRPLDRVGDEQY
many TRBV29-1 SVELPYRGGTDTQY
once TRBV4-2 AGSQAGDSSKHGYT
- TRBV5-4 ASIDTGTSNTGELF
many TRBV12-3/TRBV12-4 ASSLVIAGETQY
- TRBV18 ASSPPQGGFKNEQF
many TRBV10-3 AISGLSGRMDNEQF